This entry lists 22 T cell receptor beta chains sequenced from one sample in a study of blood T cell repertoires in COVID-19. The protocol was immunoSEQ multiplex PCR, while the TCRdb copy is restricted to in-frame clones and leaves out a portion. Of 200,000 to 250,000 clones detected, around 84% appear once; the ten largest clones hold about a sixth. Sequencing was carried out using peripheral blood. All receptors derive from an elderly woman with active or convalescent COVID-19.

The chain employs TRBV12-2 and TRBJ2-4; TRBD2 was called by the table and not checked on the DNA. TRBV12-2 is a listed pseudogene. This CDR3 has 15 amino acids. The CDR3 protein is CASRSRLAGGNIQYF. DNA for the CDR3: TGTGCAAGTCGCTCTAGACTAGCGGGGGGGAACATTCAGTACTTC.

The chain combines TRBV7-9 with TRBJ2-5, with 7 bases matching TRBD1. Germline CDR1 is SEHNR and CDR2 is FQNEAQ (reference sequence). The CDR3 contains 15 residues. J gave up 2 bases and V 1 base, and 4 bases lay outside the gene matches. CDR3 amino acids: CASSLEGRGQETQYF. CDR3 DNA: TGTGCCAGCAGCTTAGAAGGCAGGGGGCAAGAGACCCAGTACTTC.

The V gene is TRBV11-2, the J gene TRBJ2-5, with 7 bases aligning to TRBD2. Per the germline V gene, CDR1 is SGHAT and CDR2 is FQNNGV. After removal of 4 bases from V and 1 base from J, the junction contained 6 bases not matched to a gene. There are 15 residues in the CDR3. CDR3 in amino acids: CASSSGGSPQETQYF. Written as DNA, the CDR3 is TGTGCCAGCAGCTCCGGCGGGAGCCCCCAAGAGACCCAGTACTTC.

This clone was seen just once. The chain carries TRBV6-6 and TRBJ1-3; 9 nucleotides align to TRBD1. Germline loops: CDR1 MNHNY, CDR2 SVGAGI (reference sequence). The CDR3 spans 15 residues. V shed 4 bases, J shed 7 bases, and the junction held 8 bases outside the gene matches. Here the CDR3 reads CASSSGQGTMNTIYF. CDR3 bases: TGTGCCAGCAGTTCGGGACAGGGAACGATGAACACCATATATTTT.

The chain carries TRBV11-2 and TRBJ2-3, with 9 positions matching TRBD2. Trimming at V came to 4 bases and at J to 3 bases, leaving 5 bases not matched to a gene. In germline, CDR1 is SGHAT, CDR2 FQNNGV. CDR3 length: 15 residues. The chain's CDR3 is CASSSGLAGTDTQYF. The CDR3 DNA is TGTGCCAGCAGCTCTGGGCTAGCGGGAACAGATACGCAGTATTTT.

The chain employs TRBV7-3 and TRBJ2-2, with 7 positions matching TRBD2. The ends lost 5 bases at V and 6 bases at J; junction bases unmatched: 9. Germline assignment: CDR1 SGHTA and CDR2 FQGTGA. This CDR3 is 15 amino acids long. In nucleotides, the CDR3 is TGTGCCAGCAGCCCCCAAGGGAGGGAGTCCGGGGAGCTGTTTTTT. This translates into CASSPQGRESGELFF.

The chain couples TRBV7-3 to TRBJ2-1; 7 bases are a match to TRBD2. J was trimmed by 0 bases and V by 1 base; bases with no gene match: 3. Germline V gives CDR1 SGHTA, CDR2 FQGTGA. CDR3 length equals 16 residues. The DNA of the CDR3 is TGTGCCAGCAGCTTAATCGGCGGGAGCTCCTACAATGAGCAGTTCTTC. This sequence encodes CASSLIGGSSYNEQFF.

The V and J genes are TRBV7-2 and TRBJ2-3; 8 bases match TRBD1. Germline V gene data show CDR1 as SGHTA and CDR2 as FQGNSA. J lost 0 bases, V lost 2 bases, and 4 bases had no gene match. The CDR3 runs to 16 residues. CDR3 bases: TGTGCCAGCAGCTTAAAGTGGGACAGGAGCACAGATACGCAGTATTTT. It specifies CASSLKWDRSTDTQYF. The complete variable domain, with remaining parts taken from reference TRBV7-2 and TRBJ2-3, reads GAGVSQSPSNKVTEKGKDVELRCDPISGHTALYWYRQSLGQGLEFLIYFQGNSAPDKSGLPSDRFSAERTGGSVSTLTIQRTQQEDSAVYLCASSLKWDRSTDTQYFGPGTRLTVL.

This clone was observed a few times. The chain joins TRBV7-8 to TRBJ1-2; tentative D call: TRBD1 (6 bases). Trimming pared 5 bases from V and 2 bases from J, leaving 15 bases between. Germline V gene sequence: CDR1 SGHVS, CDR2 FQNEAQ. CDR3 size: 15 residues. The CDR3 nucleotides read TGTGCCAGCAGCATGAACAGGGTGACCAACTATGGCTACACCTTC. Amino acid sequence: CASSMNRVTNYGYTF.

This clone was seen just once. The chain carries TRBV19 and TRBJ1-5; possible D gene TRBD1, 5 bases. Germline CDR1 is LNHDA and CDR2 is SQIVND (reference sequence). The CDR3 runs to 18 residues. V gave up 2 bases and J gave up 0 bases, with 17 bases separating them. The CDR3 DNA reads as TGTGCCAGTAGTATAAGAGGTCCTGGGGACTATAGCAATCAGCCCCAGCATTTT. Residues: CASSIRGPGDYSNQPQHF.

In DNA, the CDR3 is TGTGCCAGCAGCCAATCGAGCTTAAACACCGGGGAGCTGTTTTTT. Translating it yields CASSQSSLNTGELFF. The chain employs TRBV7-3 and TRBJ2-2; D gene ambiguous. Germline V gene data show CDR1 as SGHTA and CDR2 as FQGTGA. Trimming pared 5 bases from V and 2 bases from J, leaving 12 bases between. The CDR3 has 15 residues.

The chain is built from TRBV27 and TRBJ1-1, with 10 positions matching TRBD1. J was trimmed by 5 bases and V by 7 bases; bases with no gene match: 7. CDR1 and CDR2 from the germline V gene are MNHEY and SMNVEV (reference sequence). The CDR3 covers 14 residues. CDR3 amino acids: CASNRDRGSTEAFF. The DNA of the CDR3 is TGTGCCAGCAACCGGGACAGGGGTTCTACTGAAGCTTTCTTT.

Details on this clone: Its ends do not fully match the called genes, so a read error is possible. The J gene is TRBJ1-2, the V gene TRBV2, with D tentatively TRBD1 (6 bases). Germline loops: CDR1 SNHLY, CDR2 FYNNEI. The CDR3 has 13 residues. The CDR3 coding sequence is TGTGTCAGCAGTTCCGACAGGACCTATGGCTACACCTTC. Translation gives CVSSSDRTYGYTF.

The V call is TRBV28, the J call TRBJ2-7; D is perhaps TRBD1 (5 bases). This CDR3 spans 13 amino acids. The V gene's germline CDR1 is MDHEN and CDR2 SYDVKM. V gave up 7 bases and J gave up 2 bases, with 12 bases separating them. CDR3 residues: CASTQDRPYEQYF. Here the CDR3 DNA reads TGTGCCAGCACTCAAGACAGACCCTACGAGCAGTACTTC.

The V call is TRBV7-9, the J call TRBJ2-3, with TRBD2 matching 10 bases. CDR3 length: 16 residues. J gave up 5 bases and V 7 bases, and 12 bases lay outside the gene matches. CDR1 SEHNR and CDR2 FQNEAQ come from the germline V gene (reference sequence). The CDR3 nucleotides are TGTGCCAGCAATCGGGGGCTAGCGGGAGCTGGAGATACGCAGTATTTT. This encodes CASNRGLAGAGDTQYF.

The chain employs TRBV4-3 and TRBJ2-1; no firm D call. Per the germline V gene, CDR1 is LGHNA and CDR2 is YSLEER. The V end was cut by 2 bases, the J end by 7 bases, with 6 bases between. The CDR3 loop spans 12 amino acids. This CDR3 is CASSQTRNEQFF. The CDR3 DNA reads as TGCGCCAGCAGCCAAACCCGGAATGAGCAGTTCTTC.

The chain couples TRBV5-1 to TRBJ1-4; no clear D. Germline lookup yields CDR1 SGHRS and CDR2 YFSETQ. The CDR3 has 16 residues. Deletions cut 2 bases from V and 2 bases from J, with 13 bases between. The CDR3: CASSLGGLSTNEKLFF. The DNA for the CDR3 is TGCGCCAGCAGCTTAGGAGGGTTAAGCACTAATGAAAAACTGTTTTTT.

The rearrangement joins TRBV28 to TRBJ1-4; TRBD1 agrees at 7 bases. V shed 4 bases, J shed 8 bases, and the junction held 10 bases outside the gene matches. There are 15 residues in the CDR3. Germline-derived CDR1 and CDR2 are MDHEN and SYDVKM. CDR3 sequence reads: CASSSFRGRREKLFF. The CDR3 region has the DNA TGTGCCAGCAGTTCATTTAGGGGGCGTCGGGAAAAACTGTTTTTT.

For this clone: In the same sample, other DNA sequences code for this CDR3. The chain uses TRBV7-9 and TRBJ2-3, with TRBD2 identical over 7 bases. Per the germline V gene, CDR1 is SEHNR and CDR2 is FQNEAQ (reference sequence). V shed 5 bases, J shed 3 bases, and the junction held 5 bases outside the gene matches. This CDR3 region has 14 residues. The CDR3 is CASSGEGSTDTQYF. The CDR3 region has the DNA TGTGCCAGCAGCGGGGAGGGGTCGACAGATACGCAGTATTTT.

The CDR3 region is CASEAGRSYNEQFF. DNA for the CDR3: TGTGCCAGCGAGGCGGGCCGCTCCTACAATGAGCAGTTCTTC. The rearrangement joins TRBV7-9 to TRBJ2-1, with a weak D call TRBD2 (5 bases). From germline, CDR1 is SEHNR and CDR2 FQNEAQ (reference sequence). Trimming removed 8 bases at V and 0 bases at J, with 11 bases between. The CDR3 runs 14 residues.

This chain joins TRBV7-2 and TRBJ2-5, with D unclear. Germline-derived CDR1 and CDR2 are SGHTA and FQGNSA. CDR3 length equals 13 residues. V was clipped by 1 base and J by 3 bases, with 6 bases between them. This chain's CDR3 is CASSLDHKETQYF. The CDR3 DNA is TGTGCCAGCAGCTTAGATCACAAAGAGACCCAGTACTTC.

The chain is built from TRBV27 and TRBJ1-3; 9 bases map to TRBD1. The CDR3 loop spans 15 amino acids. Trimming removed 5 bases from V and 0 bases from J; junction bases left unmatched: 2. From germline, CDR1 is MNHEY and CDR2 SMNVEV (reference sequence). The CDR3 nucleotides are TGTGCCAGCAGTCTGACAGGGGGCTCTGGAAACACCATATATTTT. Translating gives CASSLTGGSGNTIYF.